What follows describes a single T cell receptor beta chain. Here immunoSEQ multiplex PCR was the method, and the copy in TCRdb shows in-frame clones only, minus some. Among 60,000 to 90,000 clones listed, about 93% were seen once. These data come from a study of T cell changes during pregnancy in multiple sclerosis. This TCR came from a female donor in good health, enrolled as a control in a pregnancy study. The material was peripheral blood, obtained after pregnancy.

The chain's CDR3 is CASSLTSGRGQETQYF. The CDR3 DNA sequence: TGTGCCAGCAGCTTAACTAGCGGGAGGGGACAAGAGACCCAGTACTTC. The chain carries TRBV7-3 and TRBJ2-5; 11 nucleotides agree with TRBD2. The germline gives CDR1 SGHTA, CDR2 FQGTGA. This CDR3 contains 16 residues. The V segment lost 0 bases and the J segment 2 bases; nucleotides outside the gene matches: 2.